A selection of T cell receptor beta chains follows, all from one sample in a study of T cells after yellow fever vaccination. TCRdb re-analysed the 5' RACE reads in MiXCR, keeping a single row per CDR3 protein. The profile shows approximately 550,000 distinct CDR3 sequences, roughly 21% of them singletons. The sequenced sample was PBMCs, obtained 15 days after the yellow fever booster vaccination. The origin of the receptors is a man younger than 45 who received the YFV17D yellow fever vaccine. The CDR3 runs from the conserved cysteine through the conserved F or W. The D gene is left open where the match is weak. Clone sizes are given selectively: once, few, many, or a class where the clone is expanded.

TRBJ2-1 TRBD2 15 TRBV6-1 few TGTGCCAGCAGCCAAGGGACTACGCTCTACAATGAGCAGTTCTTC CASSQGTTLYNEQFF
TRBJ2-5 - 13 TRBV9 few TGTGCCAGCAGCGTAGAGATTGGGGAGACCCAGTACTTC CASSVEIGETQYF
TRBJ2-1 TRBD2 13 TRBV6-5 - TGTGCCAGCAAAGCGGGCGGGGGTAATGAGCAGTTCTTC CASKAGGGNEQFF
TRBJ2-7 TRBD1 13 TRBV27 - TGTGCCAGCAGTTTGTTCGGACAGGGCGAGCAGTACTTC CASSLFGQGEQYF
TRBJ1-4 - 10 TRBV21-1 - TGTGCCAGCCCAGAAGTGAAACTGTTTTTT CASPEVKLFF
TRBJ2-7 - 14 TRBV4-2 - TGTGCCAGCAGCCGTGAGGCGGGCGCCTACGAGCAGTACTTC CASSREAGAYEQYF
TRBJ2-7 - 18 TRBV18 few TGTGCCAGCTCACCATTGCCACAGGGTAATCGGGTTTCCTACGAGCAGTACTTC CASSPLPQGNRVSYEQYF
TRBJ2-3 TRBD2 14 TRBV12-3/TRBV12-4 - TGTGCCAGCAGTTTAGTTCTAGCGGGAGGGCCGCAGTATTTT CASSLVLAGGPQYF
TRBJ2-5 - 15 TRBV4-2 - TGTGCCAGCAGCCAAGTAGATTCGGCGGGGGAGACCCAGTACTTC CASSQVDSAGETQYF
TRBJ1-6 - 13 TRBV10-3 - TGTGCCATCAGTGTGGAAGGCGATTCACCCCTCCACTTT CAISVEGDSPLHF
TRBJ2-1 - 15 TRBV4-3 once TGCGCCAGCAGCCACAACGCGGGCGGAATCAATGAGCAGTTCTTC CASSHNAGGINEQFF
TRBJ1-1 - 14 TRBV6-5 - TGTGCCAGCAGTTACGACCCGGGGAGTACTGAAGCTTTCTTT CASSYDPGSTEAFF
TRBJ2-7 TRBD1 14 TRBV5-1 many TGCGCCAGCAGCTGGAGGACAGGGACCTACGAGCAGTACTTC CASSWRTGTYEQYF
TRBJ2-3 - 14 TRBV10-1 - TGCGCCAGCAGTGAGAACCGGGAGTCAGATACGCAGTATTTT CASSENRESDTQYF
TRBJ2-7 - 14 TRBV27 - TGTGCCAGCAGTTCGGGCCCCTTCGCCCACGAGCAGTACTTC CASSSGPFAHEQYF
TRBJ2-5 - 13 TRBV10-3 few TGTGCCATCAGTGAGGGGTACGGAGAGACCCAGTACTTC CAISEGYGETQYF
TRBJ2-2 TRBD2 19 TRBV6-5 - TGTGCCAGCAGTTACTTCCATCTGAGACTAGCGGACAACACCGGGGAGCTGTTTTTT CASSYFHLRLADNTGELFF
TRBJ2-1 - 14 TRBV28 - TGTGCCAGCAGTTTAAGTCTGGGGCAGGATGAGCAGTTCTTC CASSLSLGQDEQFF
TRBJ2-2 - 13 TRBV12-3/TRBV12-4 - TGTGCCAGCAGAGGAGACTCGACCGGGGAGCTGTTTTTT CASRGDSTGELFF
TRBJ2-7 TRBD2 18 TRBV12-3/TRBV12-4 - TGTGCCAGCAGCACCACTCCGAGGACTAGCCGGAGCTCCTACGAGCATTACTTC CASSTTPRTSRSSYEHYF
TRBJ2-3 - 13 TRBV20-1 - TGCAGTGCTAGAGATGAGGCTACGGCTACGCAGTATTTT CSARDEATATQYF
TRBJ1-6 TRBD1 15 TRBV20-1 - TGCAGTGCTAGAGCACGGACAGGAGATAATTCACCCCTCCACTTT CSARARTGDNSPLHF
TRBJ2-3 - 11 TRBV20-1 many TGCAGTGCTAGTCCCACAGATACGCAGTATTTT CSASPTDTQYF
TRBJ2-2 - 13 TRBV27 - TGTGCCAGCAGTTACTCAAGGATTGGGGAGCTGTTTTTT CASSYSRIGELFF
TRBJ2-1 - 14 TRBV5-1 many TGCGCCAGCAGCTTATCGGGGGTCTACAATGAGCAGTTCTTC CASSLSGVYNEQFF
TRBJ1-5 - 15 TRBV20-1 few TGCAGTGAGTGTTTCAGGGTTGGGAGCAATCAGCCCCAGCATTTT CSECFRVGSNQPQHF
TRBJ1-4 TRBD1 16 TRBV6-1 few TGTGCCAGCAGACCGGACAGGGGGGCAACTAATGAAAAACTGTTTTTT CASRPDRGATNEKLFF
TRBJ1-5 - 12 TRBV21-1 - TGTGCCAGCAGCATGAGGGGTCAGGGCCCGCATTTT CASSMRGQGPHF
TRBJ2-1 - 16 TRBV4-3 - TGCGCCAGCAGCCCCGACGTCCGCGGAAACTACAATGAGCAGTTCTTC CASSPDVRGNYNEQFF
TRBJ2-2 TRBD2 15 TRBV27 few TGTGCCAGCACTAGCGGGAGAGCGAACACCGGGGAGCTGTTTTTT CASTSGRANTGELFF
TRBJ2-1 - 15 TRBV7-8 - TGTGCCAGCAGCTACAAACGGGACCTGGGCAATGAGCAGTTCTTC CASSYKRDLGNEQFF
TRBJ1-2 - 14 TRBV5-1 few TGCGCCAGCAGCTTGACTCCAGGGGAAAAGGGCTACACCTTC CASSLTPGEKGYTF
TRBJ2-5 - 13 TRBV4-3 few TGCGCTAGCAGCCAAGCTGGTTGGGGGACCCAGTACTTC CASSQAGWGTQYF
TRBJ2-6 TRBD2 14 TRBV29-1 once TGCAGCGTTGACTCGGGAGGTGGGGCCAACGTCCTGACTTTC CSVDSGGGANVLTF
TRBJ2-1 - 11 TRBV6-2/TRBV6-3 - TGTGCCAGCAGTTACCTGGATGAGCAGTTCTTC CASSYLDEQFF
TRBJ2-7 - 12 TRBV20-1 few TGCAGTGCTTATAGCGGAACCTACGAGCAGTACTTC CSAYSGTYEQYF
TRBJ2-7 - 14 TRBV5-4 - TGTGCCAGCAGCTTCCTGCAGGGGACCTACGTGCAGTACTTC CASSFLQGTYVQYF
TRBJ2-6 TRBD1 16 TRBV5-5 once TGTGCCAGCAGCGCCCGGGACAGGGCTGGGGCCAACGTCCTGACTTTC CASSARDRAGANVLTF
TRBJ2-7 - 15 TRBV7-2 few TGTGCCAGCAGCTGGACCTACGGAACTACCTACGAGCAGTACTTC CASSWTYGTTYEQYF
TRBJ2-7 TRBD2 15 TRBV5-1 few TGCGCCAGCAGCGAGCTAGCGGAACAAACCTACGAGCAGTACTTC CASSELAEQTYEQYF
TRBJ2-7 - 15 TRBV7-3 - TGTGCCAGCAGCCCAGGAGGTACCTCCCCAAGCGAGCAGTACTTC CASSPGGTSPSEQYF
TRBJ2-7 TRBD2 12 TRBV6-5 - TGTGCCAGCAGAACTCGGGGGGTCGAGCAGTACTTC CASRTRGVEQYF